One and the same sample provided the 28 T cell receptor beta chains below, sequenced in a study of CXCR3-negative and CXCR3-positive naive CD8 T cells. Libraries of TRB cDNA were made by 5' RACE and carried UMIs. TCRdb re-called the 5' RACE reads; every CDR3 protein appears as one record, without DNA. Its table lists roughly 110,000 distinct CDR3 sequences. The study, taken as a whole, reports: CXCR3-positive naive cells carried more hydrophobic TRB CDR3s than CXCR3-negative naive cells did.

The antigens for these receptors are not known. The sample taken for sequencing was naive CXCR3+ CD8+ T cells from blood. Noted subset: CD45RO-CCR7+CD27+CD95- naive CD8+ T cells expressing CXCR3 (TNR3+). These receptors were collected from a human donor in good health. Some clones in this sample may be carry-over from other donors' samples.

The V gene is TRBV28, the J gene TRBJ2-3; TCRdb outputs TRBD1, but without DNA this stays unchecked. Looked up from germline, CDR1 is MDHEN and CDR2 is SYDVKM. This CDR3 has 16 amino acids. This CDR3 reads CASSPPAGGDTDTQYF.

V is TRBV12-3 or TRBV12-4 and J is TRBJ1-4; TCRdb's assignment of TRBD1 cannot be checked, as there is no DNA. The length of the CDR3 is 14 residues. The CDR3 loop is CASSPFGAAEKLFF.

The chain links TRBV29-1 to TRBJ2-4. Per germline, CDR1 SQVTM and CDR2 ANQGSEA. CDR3 length: 12 amino acids. Here the CDR3 reads CSVGVDGDIQYF.

This chain uses TRBV24-1 with TRBJ2-7; TCRdb picks TRBD1, but there is no DNA to check that call. The CDR3 runs 13 residues. CDR1 and CDR2 from the germline V gene are KGHDR and SFDVKD. The CDR3: CATSDLDRDEQYF.

The chain uses TRBV4-1 and TRBJ1-1. The CDR3 contains 15 residues. CDR1 is MGHRA and CDR2 is YSYEKL in the germline V gene. CDR3 sequence: CASSLVPVVETEAFF.

The chain recombines TRBV6-1 with TRBJ2-7; TCRdb names TRBD2, which stays unverified in the absence of DNA. Germline values: CDR1 MNHNS, CDR2 SASEGT. The CDR3 is made up of 15 amino acids. The CDR3 sequence is CASSPTSGLAWEQYF.

The V gene is TRBV6-2 or TRBV6-3, the J gene TRBJ2-7; with no DNA, the TCRdb D assignment of TRBD2 cannot be verified. The CDR3 extends over 14 amino acids. Germline loops: CDR1 MNHEY, CDR2 SVGEGT. The CDR3 protein is CATSGTSGPYEQYF.

The chain uses TRBV15 and TRBJ2-3. Per germline, CDR1 LNHNV and CDR2 YYDKDF (reference sequence). This CDR3 contains 13 residues. CDR3: CATQGSSTDTQYF. Supplemented by reference TRBV15 and TRBJ2-3, the full variable domain reads DAMVIQNPRYQVTQFGKPVTLSCSQTLNHNVMYWYQQKSSQAPKLLFHYYDKDFNNEADTPDNFQSRRPNTSFCFLDIRSPGLGDTAMYLCATQGSSTDTQYFGPGTRLTVL.

The rearrangement joins TRBV7-6 to TRBJ2-1; TCRdb proposes TRBD2, but this gene call is untestable without DNA. The CDR3 runs to 16 residues. From germline, CDR1 is SGHVS and CDR2 FNYEAQ. The CDR3 sequence: CASSWGLAGTYNEQFF.

The rearrangement joins TRBV4-3 to TRBJ2-7; TCRdb returns TRBD1, unconfirmable since there is no DNA. The CDR3 covers 15 residues. CDR1 and CDR2 from the germline V gene are LGHNA and YSLEER. This CDR3 is CASSQETGVGYEQYF.

The chain couples TRBV5-1 to TRBJ2-5; TCRdb calls TRBD1, which cannot be checked without DNA. CDR3 length: 16 amino acids. Germline V CDR1 and CDR2: SGHRS, YFSETQ. The CDR3 loop reads CASSAGTGGEQETQYF.

The chain employs TRBV29-1 and TRBJ1-1. There are 13 residues in the CDR3. Germline V gene data show CDR1 as SQVTM and CDR2 as ANQGSEA. The chain's CDR3 is CSVEGDLNTEAFF. Full variable domain (missing parts from reference TRBV29-1 and TRBJ1-1): SAVISQKPSRDICQRGTSLTIQCQVDSQVTMMFWYRQQPGQSLTLIATANQGSEATYESGFVIDKFPISRPNLTFSTLTVSNMSPEDSSIYLCSVEGDLNTEAFFGQGTRLTVV.

The V call is TRBV20-1, the J call TRBJ2-7. The germline CDR1 and CDR2 sequences are DFQATT and SNEGSKA (reference sequence). This CDR3 has 14 amino acids. CDR3 region: CSARDGSSIYEQYF.

The V gene is TRBV7-6, the J gene TRBJ2-1. This CDR3 spans 12 amino acids. Germline-derived CDR1 and CDR2 are SGHVS and FNYEAQ. The CDR3 sequence: CASSSDGNEQFF.

The rearrangement uses TRBV21-1 and TRBJ2-5. TRBV21-1 is listed as a pseudogene. This CDR3 region has 14 residues. The CDR3 is CASNKKPVGETQYF.

The chain links TRBV4-2 to TRBJ2-2; the TCRdb D gene call, TRBD1, has no DNA to confirm it. The germline V gene has CDR1 LGHNA and CDR2 YNFKEQ. CDR3 size: 16 residues. This CDR3 is CASSETVGLHTGELFF.

The chain combines TRBV7-9 with TRBJ2-7; TCRdb's D call, TRBD1, is unchecked because there is no DNA. CDR1 and CDR2 (germline): SEHNR, FQNEAQ (reference sequence). This CDR3 has 16 residues. The CDR3 protein is CASSLGLGTESYEQYF.

This chain's CDR3 is CASSDTGGFETQYF. The chain is built from TRBV7-9 and TRBJ2-5; TCRdb proposes TRBD1, but this gene call is untestable without DNA. The CDR3 contains 14 residues. The germline V gene encodes CDR1 SEHNR and CDR2 FQNEAQ (reference sequence).

CDR3 loop: CASSSPATGTYEQYF. The V gene is TRBV11-3, the J gene TRBJ2-7; TCRdb lists TRBD1, though no DNA is available to test this call. CDR1 is SGHNT, CDR2 YENEEA, per germline. This CDR3 is built from 15 residues.

The CDR3 spells CATSADSRGPGGQFF. This chain links TRBV24-1 with TRBJ2-1; TCRdb outputs TRBD1, but without DNA this stays unchecked. The CDR3 covers 15 residues. Germline V gene data show CDR1 as KGHDR and CDR2 as SFDVKD.

The chain employs TRBV30 and TRBJ1-4; TCRdb's D gene call, TRBD1, goes unchecked for lack of DNA. Germline V lookup: CDR1 GTSNPN, CDR2 SVGIG (reference sequence). There are 13 residues in the CDR3. CDR3 region: CAWRQQGSEKLFF.

V and J are TRBV19 and TRBJ2-1; the D gene TCRdb calls, TRBD2, cannot be checked with no DNA. Germline loops: CDR1 LNHDA, CDR2 SQIVND (reference sequence). This CDR3 comprises 17 residues. The CDR3 loop reads CASSIELPSGGPNEQFF.

J is TRBJ2-7 and V is TRBV7-6. The CDR3 spans 12 residues. Germline V gene lookup returns CDR1 SGHVS and CDR2 FNYEAQ. CDR3 protein: CASSQAIHEQYF.

This chain uses TRBV7-9 with TRBJ2-5; TCRdb returns TRBD1, unconfirmable since there is no DNA. CDR3 size: 15 residues. The germline gives CDR1 SEHNR, CDR2 FQNEAQ (reference sequence). The CDR3 here is CASTSSDRGQETQYF.

This chain connects TRBV5-1 to TRBJ2-1; TCRdb's D gene call, TRBD1, goes unchecked for lack of DNA. The CDR3 contains 15 residues. CDR1 and CDR2 (germline): SGHRS, YFSETQ. CDR3 in amino acids: CASSLDRGYGNEQFF.

The chain carries TRBV11-2 and TRBJ2-7. This CDR3 is built from 13 residues. Germline V lookup: CDR1 SGHAT, CDR2 FQNNGV. This CDR3 reads CASSPDLDYEQYF.

V and J are TRBV4-2 and TRBJ2-1; there is no DNA to check the TCRdb D call of TRBD1. The germline gives CDR1 LGHNA, CDR2 YNFKEQ. The CDR3 length is 15 residues. This chain's CDR3 is CASSQVTGRYNEQFF.

V is TRBV7-6 and J is TRBJ2-3; TCRdb selects TRBD2, and the lack of DNA leaves this call unchecked. The CDR3 sequence is 19 residues long. The germline gives CDR1 SGHVS, CDR2 FNYEAQ. The CDR3 region is CASSLRGEGATGDTDTQYF.